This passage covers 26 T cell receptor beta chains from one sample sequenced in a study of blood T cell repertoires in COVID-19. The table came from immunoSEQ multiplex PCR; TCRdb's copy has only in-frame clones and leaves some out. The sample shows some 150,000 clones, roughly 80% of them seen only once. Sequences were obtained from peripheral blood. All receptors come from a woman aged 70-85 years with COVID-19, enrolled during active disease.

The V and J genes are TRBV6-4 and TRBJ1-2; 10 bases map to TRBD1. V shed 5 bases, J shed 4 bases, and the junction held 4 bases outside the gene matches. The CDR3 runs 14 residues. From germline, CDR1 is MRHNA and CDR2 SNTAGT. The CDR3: CASSPGQGPYGYTF. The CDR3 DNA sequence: TGTGCCAGCAGTCCGGGACAGGGGCCCTATGGCTACACCTTC.

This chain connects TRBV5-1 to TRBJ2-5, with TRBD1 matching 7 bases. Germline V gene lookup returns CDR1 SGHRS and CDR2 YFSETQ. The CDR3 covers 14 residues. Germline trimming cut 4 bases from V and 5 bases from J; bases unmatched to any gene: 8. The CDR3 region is CASSGNRGVETQYF. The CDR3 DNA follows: TGCGCCAGCAGCGGAAACAGGGGAGTGGAGACCCAGTACTTC.

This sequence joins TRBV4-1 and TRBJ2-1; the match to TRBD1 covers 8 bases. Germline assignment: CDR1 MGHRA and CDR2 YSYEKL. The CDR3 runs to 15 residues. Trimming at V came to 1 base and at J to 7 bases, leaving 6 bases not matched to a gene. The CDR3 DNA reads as TGCGCCAGCAGCCAAGGGACAGGGTATAGGAATGAGCAGTTCTTC. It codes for CASSQGTGYRNEQFF.

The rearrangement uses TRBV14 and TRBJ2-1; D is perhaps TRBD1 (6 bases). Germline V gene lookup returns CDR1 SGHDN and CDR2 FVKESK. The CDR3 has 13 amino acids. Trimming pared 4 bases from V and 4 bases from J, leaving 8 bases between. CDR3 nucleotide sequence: TGTGCCAGCAGCCGGGACACATACAATGAGCAGTTCTTC. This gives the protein CASSRDTYNEQFF.

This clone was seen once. The CDR3 region is CASSPGSESSYNEQFF. The CDR3 nucleotides are TGCGCCAGCAGCCCGGGAAGCGAAAGCTCCTACAATGAGCAGTTCTTC. The rearrangement links TRBV5-1 to TRBJ2-1; possibly TRBD2 for D (5 bases). Trimming took 4 bases from V and 0 from J, leaving 14 bases between them. CDR3 length: 16 amino acids. The germline CDR1 and CDR2 sequences are SGHRS and YFSETQ.

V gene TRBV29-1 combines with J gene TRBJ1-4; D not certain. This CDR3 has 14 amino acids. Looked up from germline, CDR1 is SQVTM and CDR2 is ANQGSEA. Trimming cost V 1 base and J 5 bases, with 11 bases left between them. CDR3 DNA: TGCAGCGTTGAAGTGGGCGCAGGCAATGAAAAACTGTTTTTT. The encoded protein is CSVEVGAGNEKLFF.

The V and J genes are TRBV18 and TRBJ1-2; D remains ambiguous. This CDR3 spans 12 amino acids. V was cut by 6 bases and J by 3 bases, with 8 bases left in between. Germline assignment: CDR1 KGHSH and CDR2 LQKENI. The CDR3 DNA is TGTGCCAGCTCTTACCGGGACTATGGCTACACCTTC. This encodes CASSYRDYGYTF. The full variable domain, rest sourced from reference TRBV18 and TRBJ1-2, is NAGVMQNPRHLVRRRGQEARLRCSPMKGHSHVYWYRQLPEEGLKFMVYLQKENIIDESGMPKERFSAEFPKEGPSILRIQQVVRGDSAAYFCASSYRDYGYTFGSGTRLTVV.

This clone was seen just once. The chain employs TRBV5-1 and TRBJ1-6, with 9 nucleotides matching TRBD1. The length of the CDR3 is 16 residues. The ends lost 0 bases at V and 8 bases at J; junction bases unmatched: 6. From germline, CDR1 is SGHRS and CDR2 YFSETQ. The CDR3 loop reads CASSLAGTGRDSPLHF. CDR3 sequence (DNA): TGCGCCAGCAGCTTGGCGGGGACAGGGCGGGATTCACCCCTCCACTTT. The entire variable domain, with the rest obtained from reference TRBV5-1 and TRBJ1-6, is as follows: KAGVTQTPRYLIKTRGQQVTLSCSPISGHRSVSWYQQTPGQGLQFLFEYFSETQRNKGNFPGRFSGRQFSNSRSEMNVSTLELGDSALYLCASSLAGTGRDSPLHFGNGTRLTVT.

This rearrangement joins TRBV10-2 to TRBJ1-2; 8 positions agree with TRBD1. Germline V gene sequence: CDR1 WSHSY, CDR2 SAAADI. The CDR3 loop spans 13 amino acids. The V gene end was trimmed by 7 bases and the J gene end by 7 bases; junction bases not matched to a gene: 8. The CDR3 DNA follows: TGCGCCAGCACCGGATCAGGGGGCGCTGGCTACACCTTC. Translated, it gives CASTGSGGAGYTF.

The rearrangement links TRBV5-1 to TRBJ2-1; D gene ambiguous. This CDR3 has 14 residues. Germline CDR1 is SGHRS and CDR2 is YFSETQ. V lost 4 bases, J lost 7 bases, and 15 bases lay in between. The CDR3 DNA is TGCGCCAGCAGCCCGGAGATAGTTATGAATGAGCAGTTCTTC. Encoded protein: CASSPEIVMNEQFF.

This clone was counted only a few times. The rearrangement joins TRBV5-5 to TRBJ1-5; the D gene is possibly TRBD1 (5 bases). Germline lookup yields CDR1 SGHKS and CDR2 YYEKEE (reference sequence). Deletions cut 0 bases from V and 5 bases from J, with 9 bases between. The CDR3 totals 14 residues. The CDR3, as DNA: TGTGCCAGCAGCTTGGGGTCGGGGGATCAGCCCCAGCATTTT. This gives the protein CASSLGSGDQPQHF.

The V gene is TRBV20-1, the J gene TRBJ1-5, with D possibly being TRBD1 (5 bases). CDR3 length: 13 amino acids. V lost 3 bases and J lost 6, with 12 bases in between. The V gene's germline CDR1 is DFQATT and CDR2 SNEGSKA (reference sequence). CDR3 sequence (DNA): TGCAGTGCTAGTTTAGGCGGGGGTCAGCCCCAGCATTTT. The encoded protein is CSASLGGGQPQHF.

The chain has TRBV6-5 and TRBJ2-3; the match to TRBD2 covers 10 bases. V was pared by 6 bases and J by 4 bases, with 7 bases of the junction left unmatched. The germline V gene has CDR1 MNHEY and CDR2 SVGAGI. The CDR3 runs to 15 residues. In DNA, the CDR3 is TGTGCCAGCAGCCCGCTAGCGGGGGTCTCAGATACGCAGTATTTT. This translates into CASSPLAGVSDTQYF.

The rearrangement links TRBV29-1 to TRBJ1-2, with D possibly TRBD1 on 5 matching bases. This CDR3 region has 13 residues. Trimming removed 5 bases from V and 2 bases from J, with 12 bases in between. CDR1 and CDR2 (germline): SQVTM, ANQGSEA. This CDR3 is CSVQGRKNYGYTF. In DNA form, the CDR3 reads TGCAGCGTTCAGGGAAGAAAGAACTATGGCTACACCTTC.

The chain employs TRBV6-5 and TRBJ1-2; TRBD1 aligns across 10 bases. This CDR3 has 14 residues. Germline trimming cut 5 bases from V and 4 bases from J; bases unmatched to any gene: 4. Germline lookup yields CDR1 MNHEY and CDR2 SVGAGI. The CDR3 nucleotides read TGTGCCAGCAGTACCCGGGACAGGGGCTATGGCTACACCTTC. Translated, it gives CASSTRDRGYGYTF.

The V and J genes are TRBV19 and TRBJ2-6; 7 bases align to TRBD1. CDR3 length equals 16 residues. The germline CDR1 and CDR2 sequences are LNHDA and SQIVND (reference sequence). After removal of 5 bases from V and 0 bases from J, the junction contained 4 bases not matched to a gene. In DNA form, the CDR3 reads TGTGCCAGTAGTCTGGGACAGCACTCTGGGGCCAACGTCCTGACTTTC. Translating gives CASSLGQHSGANVLTF.

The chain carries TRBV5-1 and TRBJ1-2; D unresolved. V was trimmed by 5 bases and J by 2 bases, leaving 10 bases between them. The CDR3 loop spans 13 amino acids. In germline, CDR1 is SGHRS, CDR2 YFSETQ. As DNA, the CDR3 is TGCGCCAGCAGACCGACATCAAACTATGGCTACACCTTC. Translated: CASRPTSNYGYTF.

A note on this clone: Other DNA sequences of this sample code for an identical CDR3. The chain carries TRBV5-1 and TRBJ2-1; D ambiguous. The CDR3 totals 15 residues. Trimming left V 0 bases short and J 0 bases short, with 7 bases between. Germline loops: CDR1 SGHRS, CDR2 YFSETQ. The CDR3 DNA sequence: TGCGCCAGCAGCTTGGCCGTTAGCTCCTACAATGAGCAGTTCTTC. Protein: CASSLAVSSYNEQFF.

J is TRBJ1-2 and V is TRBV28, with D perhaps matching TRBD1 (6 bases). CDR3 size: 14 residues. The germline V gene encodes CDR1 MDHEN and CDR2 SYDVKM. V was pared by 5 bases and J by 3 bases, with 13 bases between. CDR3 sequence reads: CASSPNRVDYGYTF. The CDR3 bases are TGTGCCAGCAGTCCTAACAGGGTGGACTATGGCTACACCTTC.

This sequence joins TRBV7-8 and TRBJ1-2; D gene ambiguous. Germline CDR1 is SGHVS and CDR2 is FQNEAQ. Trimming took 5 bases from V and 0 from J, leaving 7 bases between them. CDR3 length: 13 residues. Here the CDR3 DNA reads TGTGCCAGCAGCACCAGTGCTAACTATGGCTACACCTTC. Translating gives CASSTSANYGYTF.

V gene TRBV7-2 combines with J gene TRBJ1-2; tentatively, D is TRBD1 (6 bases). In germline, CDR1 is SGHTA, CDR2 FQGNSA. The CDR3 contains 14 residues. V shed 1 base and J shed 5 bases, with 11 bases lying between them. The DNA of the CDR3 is TGTGCCAGCAGCTTAGGGGGGCTTAAATATGGCTACACCTTC. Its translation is CASSLGGLKYGYTF. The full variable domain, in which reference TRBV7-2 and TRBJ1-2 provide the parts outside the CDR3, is GAGVSQSPSNKVTEKGKDVELRCDPISGHTALYWYRQSLGQGLEFLIYFQGNSAPDKSGLPSDRFSAERTGGSVSTLTIQRTQQEDSAVYLCASSLGGLKYGYTFGSGTRLTVV.

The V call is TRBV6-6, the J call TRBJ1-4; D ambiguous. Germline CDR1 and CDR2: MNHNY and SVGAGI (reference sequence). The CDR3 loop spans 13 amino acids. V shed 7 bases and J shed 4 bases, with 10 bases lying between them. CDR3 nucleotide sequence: TGTGCCAGCACGTCGCAGTATAATGAAAAACTGTTTTTT. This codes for CASTSQYNEKLFF.

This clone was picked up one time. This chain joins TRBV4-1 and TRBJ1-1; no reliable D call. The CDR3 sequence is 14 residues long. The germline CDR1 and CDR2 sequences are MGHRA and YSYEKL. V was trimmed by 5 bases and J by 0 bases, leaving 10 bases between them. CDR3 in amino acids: CASSLNTVNTEAFF. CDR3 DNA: TGCGCCAGCAGCTTAAACACAGTGAACACTGAAGCTTTCTTT.

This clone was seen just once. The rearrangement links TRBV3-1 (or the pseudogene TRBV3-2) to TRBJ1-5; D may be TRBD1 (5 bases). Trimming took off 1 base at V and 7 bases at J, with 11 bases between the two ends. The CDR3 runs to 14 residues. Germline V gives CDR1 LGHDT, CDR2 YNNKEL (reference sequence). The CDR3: CASSQGGGRQPQHF. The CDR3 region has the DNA TGTGCCAGCAGCCAAGGGGGGGGAAGGCAGCCCCAGCATTTT.

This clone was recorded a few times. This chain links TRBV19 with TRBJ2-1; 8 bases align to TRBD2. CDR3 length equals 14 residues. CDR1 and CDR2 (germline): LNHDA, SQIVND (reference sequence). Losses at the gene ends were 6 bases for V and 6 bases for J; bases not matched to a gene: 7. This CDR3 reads CASSREGLRNEQFF. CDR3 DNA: TGTGCCAGTAGCCGGGAGGGATTACGCAATGAGCAGTTCTTC.

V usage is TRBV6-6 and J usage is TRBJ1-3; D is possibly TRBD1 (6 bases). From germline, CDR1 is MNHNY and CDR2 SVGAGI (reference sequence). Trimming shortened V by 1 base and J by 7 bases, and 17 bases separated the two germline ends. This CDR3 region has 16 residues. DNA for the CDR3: TGTGCCAGCAGTTACTTTCGACAGGAGGAGAGGAACACCATATATTTT. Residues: CASSYFRQEERNTIYF.